Below are 6 T cell receptor beta chains sequenced from a single sample in a study of Ad26.COV2.S vaccination and SARS-CoV-2 variants. Profiled with immunoSEQ multiplex PCR; TCRdb holds only in-frame clones, not every one. The sample shows around 400,000 clones, over 75% of them seen only once. Described treatment: around 19 received Ad26.COV2.S at low or high dose, single or two shots; 5 received placebo; per-sample allocation not given. Collection of the samples took place on day 63 after the first injection of vaccine or placebo. The sample here was peripheral blood, taken in a trial of Ad26.COV2.S vaccine versus placebo. These TCRs come from a person between 18 and 59 years old who received the Ad26.COV2.S COVID-19 vaccine or a placebo.

This chain joins TRBV11-2 and TRBJ2-2, with D unresolved. Trimming shortened V by 1 base and J by 0 bases, and 6 bases separated the two germline ends. Germline values: CDR1 SGHAT, CDR2 FQNNGV. The CDR3 has 15 amino acids. The chain's CDR3 is CASSLGHSNTGELFF. In DNA, the CDR3 is TGTGCCAGCAGCTTAGGCCACTCGAACACCGGGGAGCTGTTTTTT. Variable domain in full (rest from reference TRBV11-2 and TRBJ2-2): EAGVAQSPRYKIIEKRQSVAFWCNPISGHATLYWYQQILGQGPKLLIQFQNNGVVDDSQLPKDRFSAERLKGVDSTLKIQPAKLEDSAVYLCASSLGHSNTGELFFGEGSRLTVL.

The chain combines TRBV5-6 with TRBJ2-3; the D gene is possibly TRBD1 (7 bases). This CDR3 comprises 16 residues. V lost 4 bases, J lost 0 bases, and 15 bases lay in between. Germline V gene data show CDR1 as SGHDT and CDR2 as YYEEEE. For the CDR3, the DNA is TGTGCCAGCAGCACGGTACAGGGGACTAGCACAGATACGCAGTATTTT. Amino acids: CASSTVQGTSTDTQYF.

This chain connects TRBV7-3 to TRBJ2-2; D gene unclear. CDR3 size: 14 residues. V dropped 0 bases and J dropped 7 bases, with 9 bases sitting between them. Germline CDR1 reads SGHTA; CDR2 reads FQGTGA. CDR3 DNA: TGTGCCAGCAGCTTAACGGCAGGCGGCGGGGAGCTGTTTTTT. Its translation is CASSLTAGGGELFF.

This chain uses TRBV7-3 with TRBJ2-1; D could derive from TRBD1 or TRBD2 (5 bases each). The germline V gene encodes CDR1 SGHTA and CDR2 FQGTGA. V was shortened by 5 bases and J by 4 bases, with 18 bases between the two germline ends. CDR3 length: 16 residues. CDR3: CASSLYPPGTYNEQFF. The DNA for the CDR3 is TGTGCCAGCAGCCTGTACCCGCCCGGGACGTACAATGAGCAGTTCTTC. Supplemented by reference TRBV7-3 and TRBJ2-1, the full variable domain reads GAGVSQTPSNKVTEKGKYVELRCDPISGHTALYWYRQSLGQGPEFLIYFQGTGAADDSGLPNDRFFAVRPEGSVSTLKIQRTERGDSAVYLCASSLYPPGTYNEQFFGPGTRLTVL.

The chain has TRBV7-9 and TRBJ1-1, with 8 bases identical to TRBD1. This CDR3 is 18 amino acids long. CDR1 is SEHNR and CDR2 is FQNEAQ in the germline V gene (reference sequence). The trim removed 4 bases at V and 0 bases at J, leaving 13 bases unmatched. The CDR3 reads CASSSLGTGAGVNTEAFF. The DNA of the CDR3 is TGTGCCAGCAGCTCTCTCGGGACAGGTGCAGGGGTGAACACTGAAGCTTTCTTT.

The chain links TRBV6-6 to TRBJ1-5; weak D call: TRBD1 (6 bases). V lost 0 bases to trimming and J lost 3 bases, with 12 bases between them. CDR1 is MNHNY, CDR2 SVGAGI, per germline (reference sequence). This CDR3 has 16 residues. Written as DNA, the CDR3 is TGTGCCAGCAGTTACTCGATGGACAGAAACAATCAGCCCCAGCATTTT. Translating it yields CASSYSMDRNNQPQHF.